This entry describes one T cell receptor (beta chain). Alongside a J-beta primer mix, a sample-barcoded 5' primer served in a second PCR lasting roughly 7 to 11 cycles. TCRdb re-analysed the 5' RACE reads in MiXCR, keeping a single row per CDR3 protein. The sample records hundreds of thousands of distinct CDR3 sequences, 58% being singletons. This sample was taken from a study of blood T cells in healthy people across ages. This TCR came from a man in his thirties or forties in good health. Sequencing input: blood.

This CDR3 is CASSYRVGGDYGYTF. Here the CDR3 DNA reads TGTGCCAGCAGTTACCGAGTCGGGGGTGACTATGGCTACACCTTC. V is TRBV6-6 and J is TRBJ1-2; D is perhaps TRBD1 (5 bases). There are 15 residues in the CDR3. Trimming left V 2 bases short and J 3 bases short, with 13 bases between. Per the germline V gene, CDR1 is MNHNY and CDR2 is SVGAGI (reference sequence).